A single sample gave rise to the 29 T cell receptor beta chains below, sequenced in a study of lymphopenia after photon versus proton radiotherapy. Method: immunoSEQ multiplex PCR; TCRdb's copy keeps in-frame clones and lacks some. The data contain roughly 61,000 clones, roughly 90% of them singletons. Sample: peripheral blood, taken from a patient treated with proton-based radiotherapy. All receptors come from a man aged 80 or over with esophageal cancer.

The chain links TRBV5-4 to TRBJ2-1, with D perhaps being TRBD1 or TRBD2 (5 bases each). Per the germline V gene, CDR1 is SGHNT and CDR2 is YYREEE (reference sequence). Trimming cost V 0 bases and J 3 bases, with 10 bases left between them. The CDR3 loop spans 15 amino acids. In nucleotides, the CDR3 is TGTGCCAGCAGCTTGGGGCAGGGAGACTACAATGAGCAGTTCTTC. Translated: CASSLGQGDYNEQFF. The full variable domain, with the rest looked up from reference TRBV5-4 and TRBJ2-1, is ETGVTQSPTHLIKTRGQQVTLRCSSQSGHNTVSWYQQALGQGPQFIFQYYREEENGRGNFPPRFSGLQFPNYSSELNVNALELDDSALYLCASSLGQGDYNEQFFGPGTRLTVL.

This clone was observed many times. The chain is built from TRBV6-5 and TRBJ1-6; D gene ambiguous. V was pared by 5 bases and J by 7 bases, with 3 bases between. The CDR3 runs to 11 residues. Germline CDR1 reads MNHEY; CDR2 reads SVGAGI. The CDR3: CASSGNSPLHF. As DNA, the CDR3 is TGTGCCAGCAGTGGAAATTCACCCCTCCACTTT.

CDR3 DNA: TGTGCCAGCAGCTTGGAGGGGGTCGGGACAGGGTTCACAGATACGCAGTATTTT. Translating gives CASSLEGVGTGFTDTQYF. V gene TRBV5-6 combines with J gene TRBJ2-3, with TRBD1 matching 9 bases. The CDR3 totals 18 residues. J lost 2 bases, V lost 0 bases, and 10 bases had no gene match. Germline CDR1 is SGHDT and CDR2 is YYEEEE. Together with reference TRBV5-6 and TRBJ2-3, the CDR3 gives the full variable domain: DAGVTQSPTHLIKTRGQQVTLRCSPKSGHDTVSWYQQALGQGPQFIFQYYEEEERQRGNFPDRFSGHQFPNYSSELNVNALLLGDSALYLCASSLEGVGTGFTDTQYFGPGTRLTVL.

The CDR3 sequence is CASSPTDRGPTYGYTF. CDR3 bases: TGTGCCAGCTCACCGACGGACAGGGGGCCCACCTATGGCTACACCTTC. The chain joins TRBV18 to TRBJ1-2, with 11 nucleotides matching TRBD1. With 3 bases clipped from V and 4 bases from J, the junction kept 7 bases outside the gene matches. Germline lookup yields CDR1 KGHSH and CDR2 LQKENI. The CDR3 spans 16 residues.

V and J are TRBV2 and TRBJ1-1, with 7 bases aligning to TRBD1. Germline CDR1 reads SNHLY; CDR2 reads FYNNEI. The trim removed 6 bases at V and 3 bases at J, leaving 7 bases unmatched. The CDR3 extends over 14 amino acids. The CDR3 spells CASRIYRGHTEAFF. DNA of the CDR3: TGTGCCAGCAGAATCTACAGGGGTCACACTGAAGCTTTCTTT.

The chain couples TRBV6-1 to TRBJ1-2; the D gene is possibly TRBD1 (5 bases). The CDR3 is made up of 15 amino acids. V was cut by 6 bases and J by 0 bases, with 14 bases left in between. Per germline, CDR1 MNHNS and CDR2 SASEGT. DNA for the CDR3: TGTGCCAGCAGCCTCGTGGGACGGACTAACTATGGCTACACCTTC. This encodes CASSLVGRTNYGYTF.

V gene TRBV27 combines with J gene TRBJ2-1, with 8 bases fitting TRBD2. Trimming cost V 2 bases and J 4 bases; bases outside gene matches: 4. The V gene's germline CDR1 is MNHEY and CDR2 SMNVEV (reference sequence). This CDR3 spans 15 amino acids. The CDR3 nucleotides read TGTGCCAGCAGTTTAGGGACTAGTCGGTACAATGAGCAGTTCTTC. Translating gives CASSLGTSRYNEQFF.

The gene calls are TRBV5-1 and TRBJ2-2, with TRBD2 matching over 7 bases. Germline CDR1 reads SGHRS; CDR2 reads YFSETQ. Trimming at V came to 4 bases and at J to 5 bases, leaving 2 bases not matched to a gene. The CDR3 runs 13 residues. The CDR3 reads CASSREVTGELFF. The CDR3 DNA follows: TGCGCCAGCAGCCGGGAGGTTACCGGGGAGCTGTTTTTT.

The chain has TRBV11-2 and TRBJ2-5; TRBD2 matches 12 bases. Germline CDR1 SGHAT, CDR2 FQNNGV. This CDR3 comprises 16 residues. With V trimmed by 5 bases and J by 1 base, 5 bases remained unmatched. The CDR3 sequence: CASSPPSGGVQETQYF. CDR3 in DNA: TGTGCCAGCAGCCCGCCTAGCGGGGGGGTCCAAGAGACCCAGTACTTC. The full variable domain, its missing parts supplied by reference TRBV11-2 and TRBJ2-5, is EAGVAQSPRYKIIEKRQSVAFWCNPISGHATLYWYQQILGQGPKLLIQFQNNGVVDDSQLPKDRFSAERLKGVDSTLKIQPAKLEDSAVYLCASSPPSGGVQETQYFGPGTRLLVL.

The chain couples TRBV7-8 to TRBJ1-2; D gene uncertain. CDR3 length: 15 amino acids. V was clipped by 2 bases and J by 4 bases, with 14 bases between them. Germline values: CDR1 SGHVS, CDR2 FQNEAQ. CDR3 protein: CASSLFGGGTYGYTF. The CDR3 bases are TGTGCCAGCAGCTTATTTGGAGGTGGCACCTATGGCTACACCTTC.

The rearrangement links TRBV10-2 to TRBJ2-7; no clear D gene. The CDR3 totals 12 residues. Germline V gene data show CDR1 as WSHSY and CDR2 as SAAADI. The V end was cut by 6 bases, the J end by 5 bases, with 11 bases between. The CDR3 DNA is TGCGCCAGCAGGACCACTTTCGACGAGCAGTACTTC. As protein: CASRTTFDEQYF.

The chain is built from TRBV5-1 and TRBJ2-1; D not certain. Trimming pared 0 bases from V and 5 bases from J, leaving 9 bases between. The CDR3 contains 14 residues. Germline V gene lookup returns CDR1 SGHRS and CDR2 YFSETQ. The CDR3 DNA is TGCGCCAGCAGCTTGGCACTGGGTAACAATGAGCAGTTCTTC. It yields the protein CASSLALGNNEQFF.

The V call is TRBV2, the J call TRBJ2-5; 7 bases match TRBD1. Germline CDR1 SNHLY, CDR2 FYNNEI. J gave up 2 bases and V 5 bases, and 2 bases lay outside the gene matches. This CDR3 is 13 amino acids long. CDR3 residues: CASSLDRQETQYF. For the CDR3, the DNA is TGTGCCAGCAGTCTGGACAGGCAAGAGACCCAGTACTTC.

The J gene is TRBJ2-5, the V gene TRBV7-6, with 12 bases that match TRBD2. The CDR3 runs to 17 residues. Looked up from germline, CDR1 is SGHVS and CDR2 is FNYEAQ. Trimming cost V 5 bases and J 1 base; bases outside gene matches: 8. CDR3 loop: CASSARTSGMGQETQYF. The CDR3 nucleotides read TGTGCCAGCAGCGCCAGGACTAGCGGGATGGGCCAAGAGACCCAGTACTTC. Complete variable domain (other parts from reference TRBV7-6 and TRBJ2-5): GAGVSQSPRYKVTKRGQDVALRCDPISGHVSLYWYRQALGQGPEFLTYFNYEAQQDKSGLPNDRFSAERPEGSISTLTIQRTEQRDSAMYRCASSARTSGMGQETQYFGPGTRLLVL.

The rearrangement joins TRBV6-5 to TRBJ2-7; TRBD2 agrees at 12 bases. Germline V gene data show CDR1 as MNHEY and CDR2 as SVGAGI. This CDR3 has 15 residues. V shed 6 bases and J 4 bases; nucleotides not matched to a gene: 7. This chain's CDR3 is CASSHRTSGDYEQYF. CDR3 DNA sequence: TGTGCCAGCAGCCACCGGACTAGCGGGGATTACGAGCAGTACTTC.

This chain links TRBV4-3 with TRBJ1-5; D is unresolved. The V and J ends lost 0 bases and 4 bases respectively, with 4 bases between them. The CDR3 spans 13 residues. CDR1 and CDR2 from the germline V gene are LGHNA and YSLEER. The CDR3 sequence: CASSQDLNQPQHF. The DNA of the CDR3 is TGCGCCAGCAGCCAAGATTTAAATCAGCCCCAGCATTTT.

The chain couples TRBV27 to TRBJ2-7, with 8 bases identical to TRBD1. CDR1 is MNHEY, CDR2 SMNVEV, per germline (reference sequence). The CDR3 is 17 amino acids. J gave up 7 bases and V 2 bases, and 16 bases lay outside the gene matches. The CDR3 region has the DNA TGTGCCAGCAGTTTAGATTTCGCTGAGACAGGGGCTTGTGAGCAGTACTTC. Protein: CASSLDFAETGACEQYF.

V is TRBV7-2 and J is TRBJ2-5, with TRBD2 matching over 7 bases. The CDR3 consists of 14 residues. Germline CDR1 SGHTA, CDR2 FQGNSA. V gave up 10 bases and J gave up 4 bases; unmatched junction bases: 12. CDR3 bases: TGTGCCACCGTGGGGGAGGGCCCCGGAGAGACCCAGTACTTC. Amino acid sequence: CATVGEGPGETQYF. Drawing the rest from reference TRBV7-2 and TRBJ2-5, the complete variable domain is GAGVSQSPSNKVTEKGKDVELRCDPISGHTALYWYRQSLGQGLEFLIYFQGNSAPDKSGLPSDRFSAERTGGSVSTLTIQRTQQEDSAVYLCATVGEGPGETQYFGPGTRLLVL.

This chain links TRBV7-2 with TRBJ2-7; D not certain. The CDR3 is made up of 11 amino acids. V lost 6 bases, J lost 2 bases, and 5 bases lay in between. From germline, CDR1 is SGHTA and CDR2 FQGNSA. CDR3 sequence (DNA): TGTGCCAGCAGGGCAACCTACGAGCAGTACTTC. Protein sequence: CASRATYEQYF.

The chain carries TRBV7-2 and TRBJ2-1, with D perhaps matching TRBD1 or TRBD2 (5 bases each). The CDR3 consists of 15 residues. Looked up from germline, CDR1 is SGHTA and CDR2 is FQGNSA. Trimming stripped 4 bases from V and 5 bases from J, with 15 bases between. The CDR3 DNA sequence: TGTGCCAGCAGCTCGCTGGGGACGGTCGACAATGAGCAGTTCTTC. This gives the protein CASSSLGTVDNEQFF.

This chain links TRBV5-4 with TRBJ2-3; 8 bases are shared with TRBD2. This CDR3 is 16 amino acids long. Losses at the gene ends were 4 bases for V and 0 bases for J; bases not matched to a gene: 7. The germline V gene has CDR1 SGHNT and CDR2 YYREEE (reference sequence). This CDR3 reads CASSAGGDASTDTQYF. DNA for the CDR3: TGTGCCAGCAGCGCCGGGGGGGACGCGAGCACAGATACGCAGTATTTT.

The V and J genes are TRBV11-2 and TRBJ2-7; no clear D gene. The germline gives CDR1 SGHAT, CDR2 FQNNGV. Trimming cost V 5 bases and J 4 bases, with 6 bases left between them. This CDR3 spans 11 amino acids. The CDR3 region has the DNA TGTGCCAGCAGCCCTCAGTACGAGCAGTACTTC. Protein sequence: CASSPQYEQYF.

This sequence joins TRBV7-6 and TRBJ2-1; 7 bases are shared with TRBD2. V dropped 1 base and J dropped 8; count of bases not matched to a gene: 11. Germline V lookup: CDR1 SGHVS, CDR2 FNYEAQ. The CDR3 runs 16 residues. Written as DNA, the CDR3 is TGTGCCAGCAGCTTAGGGCAGCGGGGCCCGACGGATGAGCAGTTCTTC. It specifies CASSLGQRGPTDEQFF.

The chain recombines TRBV27 with TRBJ2-1, with 9 nucleotides matching TRBD2. The V gene's germline CDR1 is MNHEY and CDR2 SMNVEV (reference sequence). CDR3 length: 17 amino acids. After removal of 2 bases from V and 9 bases from J, the junction contained 14 bases not matched to a gene. The CDR3 protein is CASSLGTSRLSLGEQFF. The CDR3, as DNA: TGTGCCAGCAGTTTAGGGACTAGCAGGTTGAGTCTAGGTGAGCAGTTCTTC.

This chain joins TRBV5-5 and TRBJ2-7; the match to TRBD2 covers 7 bases. The CDR3 has 14 amino acids. Per the germline V gene, CDR1 is SGHKS and CDR2 is YYEKEE (reference sequence). After removal of 0 bases from V and 6 bases from J, the junction contained 6 bases not matched to a gene. The CDR3 is CASSLGLAPGEQYF. CDR3 DNA sequence: TGTGCCAGCAGCTTGGGACTAGCCCCGGGCGAGCAGTACTTC.

The genes are TRBV5-1 and TRBJ2-7; 7 bases are a match to TRBD1. CDR1 and CDR2 from the germline V gene are SGHRS and YFSETQ. J gave up 2 bases and V 3 bases, and 8 bases lay outside the gene matches. The CDR3 extends over 15 amino acids. In nucleotides, the CDR3 is TGCGCCAGCAGCTGGGGCAAGGGGGCAGCCTACGAGCAGTACTTC. As protein: CASSWGKGAAYEQYF.

V usage is TRBV4-1 and J usage is TRBJ1-1; possibly TRBD1 for D (5 bases). Germline V gene lookup returns CDR1 MGHRA and CDR2 YSYEKL. V lost 0 bases and J lost 7, with 15 bases in between. The CDR3 has 15 residues. The CDR3 spells CASSQDGRGALEAFF. The CDR3 DNA follows: TGCGCCAGCAGCCAAGACGGACGCGGGGCCCTTGAAGCTTTCTTT.

J is TRBJ1-1 and V is TRBV2, with D perhaps TRBD1 (5 bases). V lost 0 bases, J lost 4 bases, and 12 bases lay in between. CDR3 length: 15 residues. CDR1 and CDR2 (germline): SNHLY, FYNNEI. CDR3 region: CASSEALLRGTEAFF. As DNA, the CDR3 is TGTGCCAGCAGTGAAGCGCTTCTGAGGGGCACTGAAGCTTTCTTT.

The chain employs TRBV7-9 and TRBJ1-4; TRBD1 matches at 7 bases. Germline trimming cut 4 bases from V and 7 bases from J; bases unmatched to any gene: 3. Germline V gene sequence: CDR1 SEHNR, CDR2 FQNEAQ (reference sequence). This CDR3 is 13 amino acids long. The CDR3 DNA is TGTGCCAGCAGCTCAGACAGGGCTGAAAAACTGTTTTTT. It is translated as CASSSDRAEKLFF.